This entry lists 15 T cell receptor beta chains sequenced from one sample in a study of shared clonotypes between healthy human individuals. Sequencing used immunoSEQ multiplex PCR; TCRdb keeps in-frame clones, though not all of them. The data hold 850,000 to 1,200,000 clones, with about 80% observed a single time. The sequenced material came from memory CD4+ T cells sorted from blood. Sample subset: CD45RA-negative fraction. Every receptor here comes from a man aged 18 to 35 in good health.

This chain links TRBV9 with TRBJ2-1; D call uncertain. The CDR3 runs 14 residues. Germline CDR1 reads SGDLS; CDR2 reads YYNGEE. The V end lost 0 bases, the J end lost 10 bases, and 14 bases lay between the germline ends. CDR3 amino acids: CASSVGQTPREQFF. The CDR3, as DNA: TGTGCCAGCAGCGTAGGGCAGACCCCAAGAGAGCAGTTCTTC.

This clone was detected once. This chain joins TRBV18 and TRBJ2-3; a weak D match, TRBD2 (5 bases). V lost 4 bases to trimming and J lost 3 bases, with 14 bases between them. Germline V gives CDR1 KGHSH, CDR2 LQKENI. There are 15 residues in the CDR3. The CDR3 nucleotides read TGTGCCAGCTCACTTCTAGCAACCCAGACAGATACGCAGTATTTT. Residues: CASSLLATQTDTQYF.

The chain carries TRBV6-1 and TRBJ1-2; no reliable D call. The CDR3 has 14 amino acids. V shed 5 bases and J shed 2 bases, with 12 bases lying between them. Germline V gene sequence: CDR1 MNHNS, CDR2 SASEGT. This chain's CDR3 is CASSPSAGNYGYTF. CDR3 coding DNA: TGTGCCAGCAGTCCCTCGGCAGGCAACTATGGCTACACCTTC.

CDR3 bases: TGTGCCAGCGGGGAGGGGGATCGAGGCTACACCTTC. This encodes CASGEGDRGYTF. V usage is TRBV6-6 and J usage is TRBJ1-2, with D possibly TRBD1 on 6 matching bases. The CDR3 contains 12 residues. V was clipped by 8 bases and J by 8 bases, with 15 bases between them. Germline assignment: CDR1 MNHNY and CDR2 SVGAGI (reference sequence).

This clone was picked up one time. The chain carries TRBV7-6 and TRBJ2-7; a possible D gene is TRBD1 (6 bases). Trimming shortened V by 5 bases and J by 0 bases, and 14 bases separated the two germline ends. Germline V CDR1 and CDR2: SGHVS, FNYEAQ. The CDR3 runs 15 residues. The CDR3 region has the DNA TGTGCCAGCAGCGCGCAGCAGGGGCCCTCCTACGAGCAGTACTTC. Protein: CASSAQQGPSYEQYF.

The J gene is TRBJ1-1, the V gene TRBV11-2; 7 nucleotides line up with TRBD1. With 6 bases clipped from V and 3 bases from J, the junction kept 4 bases outside the gene matches. The CDR3 totals 13 residues. Germline loops: CDR1 SGHAT, CDR2 FQNNGV. The CDR3 bases are TGTGCCAGCAGTTTGACAGGGCACACTGAAGCTTTCTTT. This translates into CASSLTGHTEAFF.

This chain uses TRBV5-6 with TRBJ1-6; a possible D gene is TRBD1 (5 bases). Germline loops: CDR1 SGHDT, CDR2 YYEEEE. This CDR3 spans 16 amino acids. V was clipped by 0 bases and J by 7 bases, with 14 bases between them. CDR3 sequence: CASSLEFGGPNSPLHF. The CDR3 DNA reads as TGTGCCAGCAGCTTGGAATTTGGGGGACCCAATTCACCCCTCCACTTT.

The V call is TRBV10-3, the J call TRBJ2-1; no firm D call. The V and J ends lost 3 bases and 8 bases respectively, with 8 bases between them. The germline CDR1 and CDR2 sequences are ENHRY and SYGVKD. CDR3 length: 12 residues. CDR3 in amino acids: CAISDGGDEQFF. DNA of the CDR3: TGTGCCATCAGTGATGGTGGGGATGAGCAGTTCTTC.

This clone was counted at least ten times. The chain employs TRBV19 and TRBJ2-6; no clear D gene. V lost 3 bases and J lost 2, with 8 bases in between. Germline loops: CDR1 LNHDA, CDR2 SQIVND (reference sequence). The CDR3 has 15 amino acids. The CDR3 region is CASSMSGPGANVLTF. The CDR3 bases are TGTGCCAGTAGTATGAGTGGGCCTGGGGCCAACGTCCTGACTTTC.

V usage is TRBV6-1 and J usage is TRBJ2-7; 8 bases fit TRBD1. Per the germline V gene, CDR1 is MNHNS and CDR2 is SASEGT. Germline trimming cut 8 bases from V and 3 bases from J; bases unmatched to any gene: 9. The CDR3 sequence is 14 residues long. The CDR3 DNA reads TGTGCCAGCCGACAGGGGAGGTCGCGCTACGAGCAGTACTTC. Amino acids: CASRQGRSRYEQYF.

The chain combines TRBV2 with TRBJ1-1, with a tentative D call TRBD1 (6 bases). CDR3 length: 13 residues. CDR1 and CDR2 from the germline V gene are SNHLY and FYNNEI. The ends were cut back, 7 bases at V and 2 bases at J, with 11 bases in the middle. The CDR3 bases are TGTGCCAGCACCTACAGGGAAAACACTGAAGCTTTCTTT. Amino acids: CASTYRENTEAFF.

The rearrangement links TRBV28 to TRBJ1-2, with TRBD1 matching 8 bases. Looked up from germline, CDR1 is MDHEN and CDR2 is SYDVKM. This CDR3 has 18 residues. V shed 7 bases, J shed 0 bases, and the junction held 16 bases outside the gene matches. The chain's CDR3 is CASTRVLGRTGSNYGYTF. CDR3 coding DNA: TGTGCCAGCACCAGAGTACTCGGCCGGACAGGGTCTAACTATGGCTACACCTTC.

This clone showed up many times. The chain combines TRBV5-5 with TRBJ1-1, with D hard to call. V was pared by 3 bases and J by 1 base, with 13 bases between. Germline CDR1 and CDR2: SGHKS and YYEKEE (reference sequence). The CDR3 totals 15 residues. The CDR3: CASSSSGLPNTEAFF. DNA of the CDR3: TGTGCCAGCAGCTCGTCCGGCCTCCCGAACACTGAAGCTTTCTTT.

V is TRBV19 and J is TRBJ1-3, with unresolved D. Germline V gene sequence: CDR1 LNHDA, CDR2 SQIVND (reference sequence). V gave up 3 bases and J gave up 0 bases, with 6 bases separating them. CDR3 length equals 14 residues. CDR3 protein: CASSMMGSGNTIYF. CDR3 in DNA: TGTGCCAGTAGTATGATGGGCTCTGGAAACACCATATATTTT.

The chain couples TRBV5-1 to TRBJ2-6; 8 bases are a match to TRBD1. The CDR3 has 17 amino acids. Losses at the gene ends were 0 bases for V and 1 base for J; bases not matched to a gene: 3. Germline CDR1 and CDR2: SGHRS and YFSETQ. CDR3 amino acids: CASSLAGGRSGANVLTF. The CDR3 DNA is TGCGCCAGCAGCTTGGCAGGGGGCAGGTCTGGGGCCAACGTCCTGACTTTC.